Below, one T cell receptor beta chain is given with its context. Its antigen is unknown. The entry originates in a study of OX40 agonist ivuxolimab in advanced cancers. Study observations and caveats: Both blood CD4+ and CD8+ T cells showed clonal growth by week 6 at 0.1 to 3.0 mg/kg. The investigators did not determine what antigen specificity the expanded peripheral T cells had. Some nonresponders additionally presented with little normalized T-cell clonal expansion.

Only in-frame clones appear in the TCRdb table, and some are missing; sequencing was by immunoSEQ multiplex PCR. The sample lists approximately 98,000 clones; more than 80% were seen once. The study sampled blood at baseline, cycle 4 day 1, and cycle 7 day 1. This CDR3 is built from 14 residues. Trimming left V 2 bases short and J 5 bases short, with 13 bases between. The germline CDR1 and CDR2 sequences are SGHRS and YFSETQ. The specimen was CD4+ or CD8+ T cells sorted from blood, collected in a trial of the OX40 agonist ivuxolimab. This clonotype was obtained from an adult with an advanced solid tumor such as melanoma, head and neck, liver or kidney cancer. The chain joins TRBV5-1 to TRBJ1-1; D is perhaps TRBD1 (6 bases). The CDR3 protein is CASSFTGGLTEAFF. The CDR3 coding sequence is TGCGCCAGCAGCTTCACCGGGGGGCTTACTGAAGCTTTCTTT.